This T cell receptor beta chain originates from a study of shared clonotypes between healthy human individuals (dated by TCRdb to 2018 to 2020). Regarding the study in general: A couple of women and a few men aged 18 to 49 years were included in the cohort. Per donor, three plates each were used for CD4 naive and CD4 memory, two for CD8 naive, and one for CD8 memory. To estimate repertoire size and how much clonotypes are shared between individuals, the study performed deep sequencing of blood TCR repertoires from 4 to 6 healthy adults. To increase sequencing depth and limit assay-specific biases, TCR repertoire library preparation and sequencing were carried out by different laboratories using diverse techniques. Each donor's leukapheresis produced roughly between about 0.8 and 8.9 billion PBMCs. Paper-wide results and their limitations: Rarefaction of sorted-subset datasets indicated incomplete sequencing despite the large sequencing depth. Sampling was restricted to blood, and TCR repertoires in tissues likely differ from the TCR repertoires found in blood. Pairwise subsampling indicated that sequencing depth was expected to affect the degree of clonotype sharing among donors. Because the study included only a small number of donors, the genetic and exposure-history diversity represented was limited. Estimated clonotype richness was generally larger for naive than for memory subsets. When a handful of donors were compared, the shared fraction of clonotypes was about 5.4% for naive CD4, 3.5% for naive CD8, 2% to 2.5% for memory CD4, and approximately 0.4% for memory CD8. Clonotypes shared by all four sorted-subset donors showed higher generation probabilities than non-shared clonotypes.

Relative to germline, V is missing 4 bases and J is missing 2 bases, with 11 bases of the junction outside any gene match. CDR1 is given as MGHDK and CDR2 as SYGVNS, both from the germline V gene. Including cysteine and phenylalanine, the CDR3 has 18 amino acids. Just CDR3 DNA is preserved here, 54 bases in frame from base 1. Using the deep immunoSEQ assay, multiplex PCR amplified TCR CDR3 regions from genomic DNA. Genomic DNA extracted from each cell subset was distributed evenly over all wells of several immunoSEQ 96-well plates, and each plate served as one replicate. For sorted subsets, each replicate PCR was loaded with roughly 200 ng genomic DNA, equivalent to 25,000 to 35,000 T cell genomes. Purified libraries were quantified with a Qubit 3.0 fluorometer, sized on a Bioanalyzer 2100, and re-quantified with the KAPA Library Quantification kit. Every immunoSEQ 96-well plate was sequenced on a separate single-read 150-cycle Illumina NextSeq 550 flow cell. From the authors' description of their analysis: Because the immunoSEQ output held only junctional sequences and lacked quality scores, the filtering could not match the filtering applied to full-length reads. Sequences were annotated with PyIR, a Python wrapper for IgBLAST v1.9, using IMGT germline references to assign V/J genes and CDR3. Reads were removed for weak V/J assignments (E-value above 1e-6), missing CDR3, stop codons, out-of-frame junctions, or ambiguous translated residues. V3J clonotypes were defined as sequences sharing an identical inferred V gene, J gene, and CDR3 amino acid sequence. To compute the percentage overlap between repertoires, the number of shared unique clonotypes was divided by the size of the smaller repertoire. RTK rarefaction, the Chao1 estimator, and Recon v2.1 estimates of unobserved clonotypes were used to assess repertoire richness. For all TCRbeta clonotypes obtained by the gDNA method from several donors, generation probabilities were computed with OLGA. Not all clones reach the TCRdb copy of this immuneACCESS table, which keeps in-frame sequences only. Checked studies attribute under half of the gap to unresolved V genes and leave the rest unexplained. V, J and clone size are taken as reported in that table, and D and trimming were inferred from the DNA itself. In this sample the table shows 700,000 or so clones, 60% to 80% of which occur a single time. Under 2% of the sample is held by the ten biggest clonotypes.

A note on this clone: This receptor's antigen is unknown. Base qualities are missing; no much larger clone stands one base away.

The donors were healthy, HIV-negative adults with no recently reported acute infections or vaccinations. All donors were Caucasian adults living in Nashville, Tennessee, USA. CD4+ T cells were enriched through magnetic negative selection, after which naive cells were positively selected on CD45RA and the remaining negative fraction served as the memory subset. Blood was collected by leukapheresis, and PBMCs were isolated by Ficoll-Histopaque density gradient centrifugation and then cryopreserved in liquid nitrogen vapor phase. Analytical flow cytometry was used to check the purity and quantity of every magnetically sorted T cell population. Each sorted fraction had its genomic DNA isolated and then quantified by UV absorbance on a Nanodrop 2000c.

Source material: memory CD4+ T cells sorted from blood. Per the publication, the cell subset or site label means: CD45RA-negative fraction. The receptor was derived from a woman aged 30 to 39 in good health. The chain was built from TRBV25-1 and TRBJ2-7, and 13 junctional nucleotides match TRBD2. The CDR3 here reads CASSGRTSGSRIPYEQYF. DNA sequence: TGTGCCAGCAGTGGACGGACTAGCGGGAGCAGGATTCCCTACGAGCAGTACTTC.